This TCR beta chain was captured by sequencing in a study of blood T cell repertoires in COVID-19. Whole-study context: Samples came from the United States, Italy and Spain, spanning acute and convalescent COVID-19. From T cells, B-cell-depleted T cells, or PBMCs came the material, which was cDNA or gDNA.

CDR1 is SGHAT, CDR2 FQNNGV, per germline. This CDR3 is 12 amino acids long. Deletions cut 7 bases from V and 7 bases from J, with 13 bases between. In the original workflow: Counts of nucleated cells, estimated from reference gene primer amplification, were obtained. Clones were read by immunoSEQ multiplex PCR, and TCRdb kept only the in-frame ones, dropping some. Clone size and V and J calls were adopted from that table, with D and trimming inferred from the DNA. Among 300,000 or so clones, about 89% were seen once, and the ten largest hold around 2.2%. Seattle patients were enrolled while actively infected and followed longitudinally.

V gene TRBV11-2 combines with J gene TRBJ1-1; D perhaps matches TRBD1 (6 bases). This receptor was identified in a woman aged 30 to 39 with COVID-19, enrolled during active disease. The sequenced sample was peripheral blood. The CDR3 bases are TGTGCCAGCACCAGAAGGACAGATGAAGCTTTCTTT. It encodes CASTRRTDEAFF.